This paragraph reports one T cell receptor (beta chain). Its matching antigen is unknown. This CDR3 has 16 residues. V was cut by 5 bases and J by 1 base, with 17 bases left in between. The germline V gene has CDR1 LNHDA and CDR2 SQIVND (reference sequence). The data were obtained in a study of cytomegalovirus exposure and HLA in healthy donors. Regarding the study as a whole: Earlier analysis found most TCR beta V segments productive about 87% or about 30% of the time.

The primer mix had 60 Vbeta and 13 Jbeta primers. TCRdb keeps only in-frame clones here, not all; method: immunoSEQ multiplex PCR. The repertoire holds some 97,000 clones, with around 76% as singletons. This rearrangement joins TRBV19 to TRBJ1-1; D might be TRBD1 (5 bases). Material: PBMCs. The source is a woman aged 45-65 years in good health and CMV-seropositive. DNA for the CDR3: TGTGCCAGTAGTCCCCTGAAGGGGTTCGGGAACACTGAAGCTTTCTTT. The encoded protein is CASSPLKGFGNTEAFF.